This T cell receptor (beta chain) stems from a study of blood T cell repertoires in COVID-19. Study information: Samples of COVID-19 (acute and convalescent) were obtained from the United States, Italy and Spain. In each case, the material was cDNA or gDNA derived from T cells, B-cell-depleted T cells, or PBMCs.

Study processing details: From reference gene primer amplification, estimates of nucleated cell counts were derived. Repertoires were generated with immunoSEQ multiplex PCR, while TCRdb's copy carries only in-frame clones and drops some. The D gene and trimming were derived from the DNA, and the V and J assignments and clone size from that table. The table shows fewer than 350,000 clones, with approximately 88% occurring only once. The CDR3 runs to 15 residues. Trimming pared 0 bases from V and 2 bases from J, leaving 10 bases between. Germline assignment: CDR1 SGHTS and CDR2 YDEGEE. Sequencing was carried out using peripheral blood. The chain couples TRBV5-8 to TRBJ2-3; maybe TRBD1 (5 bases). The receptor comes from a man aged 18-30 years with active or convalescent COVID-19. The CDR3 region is CASSLGRQPTDTQYF. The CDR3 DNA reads TGTGCCAGCAGCTTGGGTAGACAGCCCACAGATACGCAGTATTTT.